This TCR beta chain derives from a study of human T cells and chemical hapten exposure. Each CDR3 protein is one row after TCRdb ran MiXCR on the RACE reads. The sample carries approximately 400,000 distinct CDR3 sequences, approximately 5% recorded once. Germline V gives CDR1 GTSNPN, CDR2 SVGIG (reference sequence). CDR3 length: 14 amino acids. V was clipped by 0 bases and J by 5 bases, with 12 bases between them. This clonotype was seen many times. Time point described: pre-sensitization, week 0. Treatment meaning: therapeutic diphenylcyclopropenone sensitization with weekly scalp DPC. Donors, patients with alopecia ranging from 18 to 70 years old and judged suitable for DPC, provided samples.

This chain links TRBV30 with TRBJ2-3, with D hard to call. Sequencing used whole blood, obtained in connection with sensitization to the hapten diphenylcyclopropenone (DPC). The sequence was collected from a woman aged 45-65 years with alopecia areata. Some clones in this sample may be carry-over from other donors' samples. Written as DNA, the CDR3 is TGTGCCTGGAGTGTTCGACTGGATGGAGATACGCAGTATTTT. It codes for CAWSVRLDGDTQYF. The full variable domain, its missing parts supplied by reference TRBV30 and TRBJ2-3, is SQTIHQWPATLVQPVGSPLSLECTVEGTSNPNLYWYRQAAGRGLQLLFYSVGIGQISSEVPQNLSASRPQDRQFILSSKKLLLSDSGFYLCAWSVRLDGDTQYFGPGTRLTVL.